What follows are 16 T cell receptor beta chains derived from one specimen sequenced in a study of cytomegalovirus exposure and HLA in healthy donors. Measured with immunoSEQ multiplex PCR; TCRdb has only the in-frame clones, and not every one. Of 200,000 to 300,000 clones listed, approximately 86% are singletons. The sequenced sample consisted of PBMCs. The receptor source for this set is a young woman in good health and CMV-seropositive.

The chain uses TRBV19 and TRBJ2-7; 9 bases align to TRBD2. The CDR3 consists of 15 residues. The J segment lost 3 bases and the V segment lost 0 bases, leaving 3 bases of the junction unmatched. Germline V lookup: CDR1 LNHDA, CDR2 SQIVND (reference sequence). As DNA, the CDR3 is TGTGCCAGTAGTATAGAACTAGCGGGCCGCTACGAGCAGTACTTC. The encoded protein is CASSIELAGRYEQYF.

This clone was recorded once. This sequence joins TRBV7-3 and TRBJ2-3; D unresolved. CDR1 and CDR2 (germline): SGHTA, FQGTGA. The CDR3 sequence is 16 residues long. Trimming left V 0 bases short and J 2 bases short, with 12 bases between. The CDR3 coding sequence is TGTGCCAGCAGCTTAACCCCCAGTCCTTCCACAGATACGCAGTATTTT. Residues: CASSLTPSPSTDTQYF.

A word on this clone: Compared with germline, one end of the junction differs, possibly owing to a read error. This chain links TRBV2 with TRBJ1-2; D unclear. Germline-derived CDR1 and CDR2 are SNHLY and FYNNEI. This CDR3 region has 11 residues. The CDR3 region has the DNA TGTGCCAACAGTGATCGGTTTGGCTACACCTTC. Translation: CANSDRFGYTF.

This chain uses TRBV7-9 with TRBJ2-5; the D gene is possibly TRBD1 (5 bases). Germline V gives CDR1 SEHNR, CDR2 FQNEAQ (reference sequence). This CDR3 has 12 residues. Trimming took off 7 bases at V and 4 bases at J, with 10 bases between the two ends. CDR3 sequence (DNA): TGTGCCAGCACAGGGTTGGGAGAGACCCAGTACTTC. Translated, it gives CASTGLGETQYF.

This chain links TRBV5-1 with TRBJ2-4; D ambiguous. V lost 4 bases to trimming and J lost 7 bases, with 15 bases between them. From germline, CDR1 is SGHRS and CDR2 YFSETQ. The CDR3 consists of 14 residues. CDR3 DNA: TGCGCCAGCAGCCGGATCGATACACAGAACATTCAGTACTTC. Translation: CASSRIDTQNIQYF.

The rearrangement joins TRBV5-1 to TRBJ2-2; possibly TRBD1 for D (7 bases). Per germline, CDR1 SGHRS and CDR2 YFSETQ. CDR3 size: 18 residues. Trimming pared 0 bases from V and 0 bases from J, leaving 15 bases between. The CDR3 spells CASSLALTGEANTGELFF. The CDR3 coding sequence is TGCGCCAGCAGCTTGGCCTTAACAGGGGAGGCGAACACCGGGGAGCTGTTTTTT.

The rearrangement links TRBV7-9 to TRBJ2-1; TRBD2 matches 7 bases. This CDR3 has 11 amino acids. Germline V CDR1 and CDR2: SEHNR, FQNEAQ (reference sequence). After removal of 6 bases from V and 13 bases from J, the junction contained 6 bases not matched to a gene. Here the CDR3 reads CASRIGLEQFF. The CDR3 region has the DNA TGTGCCAGCAGAATTGGACTAGAACAGTTCTTC. Variable domain in full (rest from reference TRBV7-9 and TRBJ2-1): DTGVSQNPRHKITKRGQNVTFRCDPISEHNRLYWYRQTLGQGPEFLTYFQNEAQLEKSRLLSDRFSAERPKGSFSTLEIQRTEQGDSAMYLCASRIGLEQFFGPGTRLTVL.

This clone came up once. V usage is TRBV5-6 and J usage is TRBJ2-1; D might be TRBD2 (6 bases). The CDR3 covers 16 residues. Germline-derived CDR1 and CDR2 are SGHDT and YYEEEE. V dropped 0 bases and J dropped 10 bases, with 20 bases sitting between them. The DNA of the CDR3 is TGTGCCAGCAGCTTGGAGCTGGCGGCAGTACGGGGGGAGCAGTTCTTC. Amino acid sequence: CASSLELAAVRGEQFF.

The chain carries TRBV25-1 and TRBJ1-1; no definite D call. The CDR3 extends over 14 amino acids. Deletions cut 0 bases from V and 3 bases from J, with 8 bases between. Germline CDR1 and CDR2: MGHDK and SYGVNS. CDR3 DNA: TGTGCCAGCAGTGAATACGGGGAGGACACTGAAGCTTTCTTT. Translated: CASSEYGEDTEAFF.

This clone was observed a single time. Other DNA sequences of this sample code for an identical CDR3. The rearrangement uses TRBV30 and TRBJ1-3; D not resolved. The CDR3 is made up of 14 amino acids. Looked up from germline, CDR1 is GTSNPN and CDR2 is SVGIG (reference sequence). V dropped 0 bases and J dropped 0 bases, with 6 bases sitting between them. CDR3 amino acids: CAWSVGSSGNTIYF. The CDR3 DNA reads TGTGCCTGGAGTGTGGGGAGCTCTGGAAACACCATATATTTT.

Remarks on this clone: At one of its ends the junction is not consistent with the germline gene, which may arise from a read error. The chain carries TRBV25-1 and TRBJ2-6; D possibly corresponds to TRBD2 (5 bases). CDR3 size: 13 residues. Germline V gene data show CDR1 as MGHDK and CDR2 as SYGVNS. CDR3 protein: CASSEFGRVMMAF. DNA of the CDR3: TGTGCCAGCAGTGAATTCGGGCGGGTCATGATGGCTTTC.

The V call is TRBV2, the J call TRBJ2-3; tentatively, D is TRBD2 (7 bases). Deletions cut 8 bases from V and 2 bases from J, with 11 bases between. CDR3 length: 13 amino acids. The germline V gene encodes CDR1 SNHLY and CDR2 FYNNEI. The CDR3 DNA follows: TGTGCCAGCGGAGGGGGGGCCACAGATACGCAGTATTTT. It encodes CASGGGATDTQYF.

This chain's CDR3 is CASSHVLAGGEETQYF. Written as DNA, the CDR3 is TGCGCCAGCAGCCACGTACTAGCGGGAGGGGAGGAGACCCAGTACTTC. V gene TRBV4-1 combines with J gene TRBJ2-5, with 13 bases lining up with TRBD2. CDR1 and CDR2 (germline): MGHRA, YSYEKL. The CDR3 has 16 amino acids. Losses at the gene ends were 3 bases for V and 5 bases for J; bases not matched to a gene: 6.

The chain uses TRBV11-3 and TRBJ2-1; no firm D call. The CDR3 runs 11 residues. Trimming took 1 base from V and 10 from J, leaving 5 bases between them. Germline lookup yields CDR1 SGHNT and CDR2 YENEEA. The CDR3, as DNA: TGTGCCAGCAGCTTAGTAGAGGAGCAGTTCTTC. This translates into CASSLVEEQFF. Full variable domain (rest looked up from reference TRBV11-3 and TRBJ2-1): EAGVVQSPRYKIIEKKQPVAFWCNPISGHNTLYWYLQNLGQGPELLIRYENEEAVDDSQLPKDRFSAERLKGVDSTLKIQPAELGDSAVYLCASSLVEEQFFGPGTRLTVL.

The V gene is TRBV27, the J gene TRBJ2-3, with 8 positions matching TRBD2. Germline values: CDR1 MNHEY, CDR2 SMNVEV (reference sequence). V trimming: 8 bases; J trimming: 4 bases; junction bases outside the gene matches: 11. The CDR3 has 15 residues. This chain's CDR3 is CASGPRTSLADTQYF. CDR3 in DNA: TGTGCCAGCGGCCCACGGACTAGCTTGGCAGATACGCAGTATTTT.

V and J are TRBV6-1 and TRBJ1-5; D may be TRBD1 (5 bases). The CDR3 runs 13 residues. The ends were cut back, 9 bases at V and 6 bases at J, with 15 bases in the middle. Germline V gives CDR1 MNHNS, CDR2 SASEGT. Here the CDR3 reads CASMGVGGQPQHF. The DNA for the CDR3 is TGTGCCAGTATGGGTGTGGGGGGTCAGCCCCAGCATTTT.